What follows are 17 T cell receptor beta chains derived from one specimen sequenced in a study of T cells in Graves' hyperthyroidism and ophthalmopathy. Amplification yielded TCR beta CDR3 regions, with RNA transcripts as the source. The TCR CDR3 was amplified in a first-round RT-PCR using the HTBI primer set. TCRdb passed the multiplex PCR reads through MiXCR, listing each CDR3 protein once. Of more than 550,000 distinct CDR3 sequences in the sample, 15% to 20% were seen once. Source material: blood. The receptors were sampled from a woman between 45 and 60 years old with Graves' hyperthyroidism that later progressed to Graves' ophthalmopathy.

In its sample, this clonotype was seen a few times. The V gene is TRBV4-1, the J gene TRBJ1-1; no clear D. The CDR3 is 16 residues long. Germline-derived CDR1 and CDR2 are MGHRA and YSYEKL. The V and J ends lost 0 bases and 5 bases respectively, with 16 bases between them. The CDR3, as DNA: TGCGCCAGCAGCCAAGACGGGAAGGTCGGGCTTACTGAAGCTTTCTTT. Translated: CASSQDGKVGLTEAFF.

The chain has TRBV27 and TRBJ1-4; a weak D match, TRBD1 (5 bases). The length of the CDR3 is 14 residues. Germline CDR1 is MNHEY and CDR2 is SMNVEV (reference sequence). V was trimmed by 6 bases and J by 10 bases, leaving 18 bases between them. The CDR3 reads CASSPTRHGGKLFF. Here the CDR3 DNA reads TGTGCCAGCAGCCCAACCCGCCACGGGGGAAAACTGTTTTTT.

The genes are TRBV27 and TRBJ2-3; either TRBD1 or TRBD2 may fit D (5 bases each). The germline V gene encodes CDR1 MNHEY and CDR2 SMNVEV (reference sequence). Trimming shortened V by 6 bases and J by 2 bases, and 21 bases separated the two germline ends. The CDR3 is made up of 17 amino acids. Here the CDR3 DNA reads TGTGCCAGCAGCTTCCAATACCGGGACCAACTCACAGATACGCAGTATTTT. Residues: CASSFQYRDQLTDTQYF.

This clonotype has a count of ten or more. This sequence joins TRBV9 and TRBJ1-1; D not resolved. The CDR3 is made up of 15 amino acids. Trimming left V 4 bases short and J 0 bases short, with 13 bases between. Germline assignment: CDR1 SGDLS and CDR2 YYNGEE. The DNA of the CDR3 is TGTGCCAGCAGCCCCCGGGATGCCATGAACACTGAAGCTTTCTTT. Amino acids: CASSPRDAMNTEAFF.

The V call is TRBV19, the J call TRBJ2-1, with 9 bases fitting TRBD2. This CDR3 is 15 amino acids long. The germline gives CDR1 LNHDA, CDR2 SQIVND (reference sequence). Germline trimming cut 4 bases from V and 6 bases from J; bases unmatched to any gene: 7. CDR3 sequence (DNA): TGTGCCAGTAGTAGGAGCGGGGGGCTGTTCAATGAGCAGTTCTTC. Protein sequence: CASSRSGGLFNEQFF.

The chain carries TRBV5-6 and TRBJ1-1; D is unclear. V was pared by 0 bases and J by 9 bases, with 9 bases between. This CDR3 comprises 12 residues. CDR1 and CDR2 (germline): SGHDT, YYEEEE. CDR3: CASSLAPDQAFF. CDR3 DNA: TGTGCCAGCAGCTTGGCCCCGGATCAAGCTTTCTTT. Full variable domain (outside the CDR3, taken from reference TRBV5-6 and TRBJ1-1): DAGVTQSPTHLIKTRGQQVTLRCSPKSGHDTVSWYQQALGQGPQFIFQYYEEEERQRGNFPDRFSGHQFPNYSSELNVNALLLGDSALYLCASSLAPDQAFFGQGTRLTVV.

This clonotype was found a few times. This chain uses TRBV20-1 with TRBJ1-3; weak D call: TRBD1 (5 bases). This CDR3 is built from 14 residues. Per the germline V gene, CDR1 is DFQATT and CDR2 is SNEGSKA (reference sequence). V lost 6 bases and J 5 bases, leaving 17 bases between the germline ends. The CDR3 is CSANHGGARNTIYF. The CDR3 coding sequence is TGCAGTGCCAATCACGGGGGAGCAAGAAACACCATATATTTT.

In this sample, this clonotype turned up many times. CDR3 loop: CASREARTNYGYTF. CDR3 coding DNA: TGTGCCAGCAGAGAGGCCAGGACTAACTATGGCTACACCTTC. The chain combines TRBV6-1 with TRBJ1-2; D unresolved. Trimming shortened V by 6 bases and J by 0 bases, and 11 bases separated the two germline ends. Per the germline V gene, CDR1 is MNHNS and CDR2 is SASEGT. The length of the CDR3 is 14 residues.

The sample holds a few counts of this clonotype. The CDR3 DNA is TGTGCCACCAGCAGAGATAGAATCCCCTCGTACGAGCAGTACTTC. It codes for CATSRDRIPSYEQYF. This chain uses TRBV15 with TRBJ2-7; no definite D call. The CDR3 is 15 residues long. Germline V gene sequence: CDR1 LNHNV, CDR2 YYDKDF (reference sequence). V dropped 0 bases and J dropped 4 bases, with 13 bases sitting between them. The whole variable domain, remainder taken from reference TRBV15 and TRBJ2-7, is DAMVIQNPRYQVTQFGKPVTLSCSQTLNHNVMYWYQQKSSQAPKLLFHYYDKDFNNEADTPDNFQSRRPNTSFCFLDIRSPGLGDTAMYLCATSRDRIPSYEQYFGPGTRLTVT.

In DNA form, the CDR3 reads TGTGCCAGCAGTTACTCGGACGGGACAGGGGACCAGAAGACCCAGTACTTC. It yields the protein CASSYSDGTGDQKTQYF. This rearrangement joins TRBV6-6 to TRBJ2-5; 10 bases match TRBD1. The J segment lost 6 bases and the V segment lost 0 bases, leaving 10 bases of the junction unmatched. This CDR3 contains 17 residues. Germline V lookup: CDR1 MNHNY, CDR2 SVGAGI (reference sequence).

The CDR3 loop is CASSFLLAGDTGELFF. The CDR3 coding sequence is TGTGCCAGCAGCTTCCTACTAGCGGGGGACACCGGGGAGCTGTTTTTT. The V and J genes are TRBV6-1 and TRBJ2-2, with TRBD2 matching over 11 bases. The CDR3 runs to 16 residues. CDR1 and CDR2 (germline): MNHNS, SASEGT. J was trimmed by 3 bases and V by 6 bases; bases with no gene match: 6.

This clonotype was counted a few times. The V and J genes are TRBV11-1 and TRBJ2-7; 8 nucleotides match TRBD1. V lost 0 bases to trimming and J lost 3 bases; unmatched junction nucleotides: 1. The CDR3 has 14 residues. Germline V lookup: CDR1 SGHAT, CDR2 FQDESV (reference sequence). The CDR3 bases are TGTGCCAGCAGCTTAGCCGACAGGGGCTACGAGCAGTACTTC. Its protein product is CASSLADRGYEQYF.

This clonotype was seen many times. The chain uses TRBV30 and TRBJ2-3, with D perhaps matching TRBD2 (5 bases). The CDR3 is 15 amino acids. V was shortened by 0 bases and J by 4 bases, with 14 bases between the two germline ends. Germline CDR1 reads GTSNPN; CDR2 reads SVGIG (reference sequence). DNA for the CDR3: TGTGCCTGGAGTGTGGGCGGGCGGGCGTCAGATACGCAGTATTTT. This translates into CAWSVGGRASDTQYF.

V is TRBV20-1 and J is TRBJ2-6; D is possibly TRBD1 (5 bases). The V and J ends lost 5 bases and 2 bases respectively, with 13 bases between them. The CDR3 totals 15 residues. Germline V CDR1 and CDR2: DFQATT, SNEGSKA (reference sequence). The DNA of the CDR3 is TGCAGTGCTTTAATTCTCAGGGCTGGGGCCAACGTCCTGACTTTC. This translates into CSALILRAGANVLTF.

The CDR3 DNA is TGTGCCAGCAGTTACTCTCGTGACCCTTTGGTCGGGGGCTACACCTTC. Its protein product is CASSYSRDPLVGGYTF. The genes are TRBV6-5 and TRBJ1-2; D is unresolved. Trimming took 0 bases from V and 8 from J, leaving 19 bases between them. The length of the CDR3 is 16 residues. Germline V gives CDR1 MNHEY, CDR2 SVGAGI.

The chain couples TRBV20-1 to TRBJ1-1, with a possible D match to TRBD1 (6 bases). Trimming took off 0 bases at V and 4 bases at J, with 15 bases between the two ends. From germline, CDR1 is DFQATT and CDR2 SNEGSKA (reference sequence). The CDR3 runs to 15 residues. In nucleotides, the CDR3 is TGCAGTGCTAGAGATTTCAGGGGAAAGATCACTGAAGCTTTCTTT. Translating it yields CSARDFRGKITEAFF.

DNA of the CDR3: TGTGCCAGCAGCACCCGGACTAGCGGCTCCTACAATGAGCAGTTCTTC. Translation: CASSTRTSGSYNEQFF. J is TRBJ2-1 and V is TRBV9, with 10 bases lining up with TRBD2. Trimming took 4 bases from V and 0 from J; bases not matched to a gene: 4. Germline-derived CDR1 and CDR2 are SGDLS and YYNGEE. The CDR3 is 16 amino acids.